The present T cell receptor (beta chain) was sequenced within a study of shared clonotypes between healthy human individuals. Study-wide context: Aged between 18 and 49, the donors were two women and three men. Broader study findings: Having only a few donors restricted how much genetic and exposure-history diversity was captured.

The V end was cut by 7 bases, the J end by 2 bases, with 17 bases between. CDR1 and CDR2 (germline): LNHDA, SQIVND (reference sequence). CDR3 length: 15 residues. This clone was counted once. What it recognizes is unknown. The study separated CD4+ cells into CD45RA+ naive and CD45RA-negative memory subsets. In the study's own analysis: ImmunoSEQ supplied junction-only sequences lacking quality scores, so filtering was different. Method: immunoSEQ multiplex PCR; TCRdb's copy keeps in-frame clones and lacks some. Clone size and V and J calls were adopted from that table, with D and trimming inferred from the DNA. Of a few million clones listed, 80% to 95% are singletons.

The chain joins TRBV19 to TRBJ1-1; D is uncertain. Specimen: naive CD4+ T cells from PBMCs. Subset described: CD45RA+ positively selected. The receptor's source is a man between 18 and 29 years old in good health. Some clones in this sample may be carry-over from other donors' samples. The CDR3 DNA reads as TGTGCCAGTACCGATCGCGGGCGAGGAAACACTGAAGCTTTCTTT. This sequence encodes CASTDRGRGNTEAFF.